This TCR beta chain was documented in a study of CD8+CD57+ T cells in acquired aplastic anemia. Genomic DNA was employed as the template in profiling TCR beta VDJ and CDR3. From the reads, TCRdb called clonotypes with MiXCR, one entry per CDR3 protein. The sample has 150,000 to 200,000 distinct CDR3 sequences, approximately 52% seen once. It was patients with CD8+CD57+ cell expansion by flow cytometry who were chosen for sequencing. The V gene lost 4 bases and the J gene lost 2 bases, with 8 bases spanning the gap. The CDR3 contains 14 residues. The sequencing input was sorted CD4+, CD8+, or CD8+CD57+ T cells (not recorded which) from PBMCs. The clonotype comes from a human donor with aplastic anemia. This chain uses TRBV12-3 or TRBV12-4 with TRBJ2-2; D is undetermined. For the CDR3, the DNA is TGTGCCAGCAGTTCAAGCGTAAACACCGGGGAGCTGTTTTTT. Its protein is CASSSSVNTGELFF.